This is a list of T cell receptor beta chains from one sample in a study of molecular identifiers for immune sequencing clone quantification. TCRdb re-called the PCR reads with MiXCR, one entry per CDR3 protein. Counted here are 600,000 to 650,000 distinct CDR3 sequences, about 20% occurring once; the ten biggest clones make up roughly 0.9%. Sequences were obtained from naive CD8+ T cells from blood, with Jurkat cell RNA spiked in. These TCRs come from a human donor in good health. Some libraries in this study had Jurkat cell RNA spiked in. Each CDR3 is given with its conserved first and last residue. A D gene is named only where the DNA matches it firmly. Not all rows give a size; the values are once, few, many and, for expanded clones, a class.

j_gene | len | d_gene | abundance | v_gene | CDR3nt | CDR3aa
TRBJ2-7 | 14 | TRBD2 | . | TRBV15 | TGTGCCACCAGCTATAGCGGGAGGACCTACGAGCAGTACTTC | CATSYSGRTYEQYF
TRBJ2-1 | 15 | TRBD2 | few | TRBV7-2 | TGTGCCAGCAGCTCCCCCCGGGGGGGGGACAATGAGCAGTTCTTC | CASSSPRGGDNEQFF
TRBJ2-7 | 14 | . | . | TRBV7-9 | TGTGCCAGCAGCTTAGGGGGATTACCCCACGAGCAGTACTTC | CASSLGGLPHEQYF
TRBJ1-5 | 15 | TRBD1 | many | TRBV4-1 | TGCGCCAGCAGCCAAGCAGGGGGAGGTCATCAGCCCCAGCATTTT | CASSQAGGGHQPQHF
TRBJ2-5 | 15 | . | few | TRBV27 | TGTGCCAGCAGCTCTAGCCGGAGGGGGGTGGAGACCCAGTACTTC | CASSSSRRGVETQYF
TRBJ1-4 | 14 | TRBD1 | few | TRBV6-5 | TGTGCCAGCAGACGGACAGGGCAGGGTGAAAAACTGATTTTT | CASRRTGQGEKLIF
TRBJ2-2 | 17 | TRBD2 | once | TRBV7-9 | TGTGCCAGCAGCTTATCGTGGGGGGGTTCGAACACCGGGGAGCTGTTTTTT | CASSLSWGGSNTGELFF
TRBJ1-1 | 13 | . | many | TRBV6-2/TRBV6-3 | TGTGCCAGCAATCCTCAGATGAACACTGAAGCTTTCTTT | CASNPQMNTEAFF
TRBJ2-7 | 15 | . | many | TRBV7-9 | TGTGCCAGCAGCTCCGGACAGACCGAGGGCTACGAGCAGTACTTC | CASSSGQTEGYEQYF
TRBJ1-1 | 14 | TRBD1 | many | TRBV7-2 | TGTGCCAGCAGCTTAAGGGGGCGCGACACTGAAGCTTTCTTT | CASSLRGRDTEAFF
TRBJ2-7 | 14 | . | many | TRBV20-1 | TGCAGTGCTTTCCGACAGGATTACTCCTACGAGCAGTACTTC | CSAFRQDYSYEQYF
TRBJ2-3 | 21 | TRBD2 | many | TRBV7-9 | TGTGCCAGCAGCTCAACCACCCCCGGGACTAGCGGAGATACTCCCACAGATACGCAGTATTTT | CASSSTTPGTSGDTPTDTQYF
TRBJ2-7 | 11 | . | few | TRBV27 | TGTGCCAGCAGTTGGGGACTCGAGCAGTACTTC | CASSWGLEQYF
TRBJ1-6 | 17 | . | many | TRBV6-5 | TGTGCCAGCAGTTACACAAGACAGGCCCGTTTGAATTCACCCCTCCACTTT | CASSYTRQARLNSPLHF
TRBJ2-1 | 14 | . | many | TRBV30 | TGTGCCTGGAGTCACGTAGGGGCGATGGATGAGCAGTTCTTC | CAWSHVGAMDEQFF
TRBJ1-1 | 13 | . | many | TRBV11-2 | TGTGCCAGCAGCTCAGCGGGGGGCGTCGAAACTTTCTTT | CASSSAGGVETFF
TRBJ2-1 | 11 | . | many | TRBV20-1 | TGCAGTGCTAGAGGGGAAAATGAGCAGTTCTTC | CSARGENEQFF
TRBJ1-3 | 17 | . | . | TRBV4-2 | TGTGCCAGCAGCCAAGCTGGACATCTTATCTCTGGAAACACCATATATTTT | CASSQAGHLISGNTIYF
TRBJ2-1 | 18 | TRBD2 | many | TRBV6-2/TRBV6-3 | TGTGCCAGCAGTTTTGAGACTAGCGGGAGGGCGGCCTACAATGAGCAGTTCTTC | CASSFETSGRAAYNEQFF
TRBJ2-1 | 16 | TRBD2 | . | TRBV19 | TGTGCCAGTAGTATCGTGCTAGCGGGAATCTACAATGAGCAGTTCTTC | CASSIVLAGIYNEQFF
TRBJ2-7 | 14 | . | few | TRBV7-9 | TGTGCCAGCAGCTTACCTGGCAGGGAATACGAGCAGTACTTC | CASSLPGREYEQYF
TRBJ1-2 | 11 | TRBD1 | few | TRBV30 | TGTGCCGGACAGGGTTTTTATGGCTACACCTTC | CAGQGFYGYTF
TRBJ2-1 | 16 | TRBD2 | . | TRBV7-3 | TGTGCCAGCAGCTCACTAGGGACTAGCGGGAGAAATGAGCAGTTCTTC | CASSSLGTSGRNEQFF
TRBJ2-7 | 14 | TRBD2 | once | TRBV30 | TGTGCCTGGAGTTCGGGGGCCGGACTAGCGGGGCAGTACTTC | CAWSSGAGLAGQYF
TRBJ1-5 | 16 | . | . | TRBV5-6 | TGTGCCAGCAGCCTCCGGCGGACAGATAGCAATCAGCCCCAGCATTTT | CASSLRRTDSNQPQHF
TRBJ2-2 | 12 | . | many | TRBV7-9 | TGTGCCAGCGCCCTCTCTTCGGGGGAGCTGTTTTTT | CASALSSGELFF
TRBJ2-7 | 15 | . | many | TRBV5-6 | TGTGCCAGCAGCTTGGGGGATCCATGGTCCTACGAGCAGTACTTC | CASSLGDPWSYEQYF
TRBJ1-5 | 15 | . | many | TRBV4-1 | TGCGCCAGCAGCCAGCAGGACAGAAGCAATCAGCCCCAGCATTTT | CASSQQDRSNQPQHF
TRBJ2-7 | 13 | . | many | TRBV6-6 | TGTGCCAGCAGTTACCAGGCCCAATACGAGCAGTACTTC | CASSYQAQYEQYF
TRBJ2-7 | 12 | . | . | TRBV19 | TGTGCCAGTAGTATAGGAGACAGCGAGCAGTGCTTC | CASSIGDSEQCF
TRBJ2-1 | 17 | TRBD2 | many | TRBV7-3 | TGTGCCAGCAGCTTAGGACTAGCGCTTAGCTCCTACAATGAGCAGTTCTTC | CASSLGLALSSYNEQFF
TRBJ2-2 | 13 | . | many | TRBV2 | TGTGCCAGCAGTGTTTCTAACACCGGGGAGCTGTTTTTT | CASSVSNTGELFF
TRBJ2-7 | 13 | . | many | TRBV25-1 | TGTGCCAGCAGTGAAGTGGGCTCCTACGAGCAGTACTTC | CASSEVGSYEQYF
TRBJ2-2 | 13 | . | many | TRBV3-1 | TGTGCCAGCAGCCAAATTAACACCGGGGAGCTGTTTTTT | CASSQINTGELFF
TRBJ2-7 | 12 | . | . | TRBV12-3/TRBV12-4 | TGTGCCAGCAGGTTCGTTAACTACGAGCAGTACTTC | CASRFVNYEQYF
TRBJ2-1 | 15 | TRBD2 | . | TRBV27 | TGTGCCAACCAATCACTAGCGTCCTCCTACAATGAGCAGTTCTTC | CANQSLASSYNEQFF
TRBJ1-6 | 14 | TRBD1 | few | TRBV27 | TGTGCCAGCAGTTTCGGACAGGGTACTTCACCCCTCCACTTT | CASSFGQGTSPLHF
TRBJ2-1 | 14 | TRBD1 | many | TRBV29-1 | TGCAGCGTTGGTCTGACAGGGGCCTACAATGAGCAGTTCTTC | CSVGLTGAYNEQFF
TRBJ2-4 | 16 | . | few | TRBV10-1 | TGCGCCAGCAGTGAAGTGGAGAAGCTAGCCAAAAACATTCAGTACTTC | CASSEVEKLAKNIQYF
TRBJ2-7 | 15 | TRBD1 | many | TRBV11-2 | TGTGCCAGCAGCTATTCAACAGGGGGCGCGTACGAGCAGTACTTC | CASSYSTGGAYEQYF
TRBJ2-1 | 15 | . | . | TRBV30 | TGTGCCCGACACCACGCAGGGGAGTTTGGAAATGAGCAGTTCTTC | CARHHAGEFGNEQFF
TRBJ1-4 | 17 | . | many | TRBV27 | TGTGCCAGCAGGCCAGGGGACGGGGTTGCAACTAATGAAAAACTGTTTTTT | CASRPGDGVATNEKLFF
TRBJ2-3 | 22 | . | many | TRBV29-1 | TGCAGCGTTGAAGATCCCGATCGTATTGTGATTCAGGGCAGGACTTACACAGATACGCAGTATTTT | CSVEDPDRIVIQGRTYTDTQYF
TRBJ1-1 | 12 | . | many | TRBV7-6 | TGTGCCAGCAGCTTAATTGGAGGGGAAGCTTTCTTT | CASSLIGGEAFF
TRBJ2-3 | 17 | TRBD2 | many | TRBV20-1 | TGCAGTGCTAGAGATTTGGACAGACTAGCGGAGACAGATACGCAGTATTTT | CSARDLDRLAETDTQYF
TRBJ2-1 | 14 | TRBD2 | many | TRBV12-3/TRBV12-4 | TGTGCCAGCAGTTTTGGGGCCCACACAGGCGGGGGGTTCTTC | CASSFGAHTGGGFF
TRBJ2-7 | 14 | . | many | TRBV28 | TGTGCCAGCAGTTGGGAAGGGCTCGACTACGAGCAGTACTTC | CASSWEGLDYEQYF
TRBJ1-4 | 14 | TRBD1 | many | TRBV7-6 | TGTGCCAGCAGCCCAGAGGCAGGGGGAGAAAAACTGTTTTTT | CASSPEAGGEKLFF
TRBJ1-5 | 17 | . | few | TRBV4-1 | TGCGCCAGCAGCCAGGGCCTGCTCCGCAGGGATTTGCGGCCCCAGCATTTT | CASSQGLLRRDLRPQHF
TRBJ2-1 | 14 | . | many | TRBV7-2 | TGTGCCAGCAGCTTCTCAGACAGTTACAATGAGCAGTTCTTC | CASSFSDSYNEQFF
TRBJ2-7 | 15 | TRBD2 | many | TRBV7-6 | TGTGCCAGCAGCACTGCTAGCGGGAGTTCCTACGAGCAGTACTTC | CASSTASGSSYEQYF
TRBJ2-5 | 14 | . | few | TRBV5-8 | TGTGCCAGCAGCCCCCTCCAGGGGCAAGAGACCCAGTACTTC | CASSPLQGQETQYF
TRBJ2-2 | 19 | TRBD1 | many | TRBV24-1 | TGTGCCACCAGTGACGGTTGGGGGGGACAGGGGTTGGACACCGGGGAGCTGTTTTTT | CATSDGWGGQGLDTGELFF
TRBJ2-3 | 16 | . | . | TRBV7-6 | TGTGCCGGCAGCGCTGGGACCTCGAGAAGCACAGATACGCAGTATTTT | CAGSAGTSRSTDTQYF
TRBJ2-7 | 15 | . | few | TRBV6-5 | TGTGCCAGCAGTTACTCGGGCAGGCTAATCTACGAGCAGTACTTC | CASSYSGRLIYEQYF